A selection of T cell receptor beta chains follows, all from one sample in a study of T-cell memory formation after mild COVID-19. One entry per CDR3 protein results from TCRdb running MiXCR on the 5' RACE reads. The sample contains about 190,000 distinct CDR3 sequences, 10% to 13% of which appear only once. Sequenced sample: PBMCs or a T cell subset sorted from them (not recorded which). The source of these receptors is a man younger than 35 who had mild COVID-19 (a few samples of this study predate the infection). Cell type and time point are not known. Both conserved end residues are part of each CDR3. The D gene is left open where the match is weak. Size tells how often a clone was seen (once, few, many) or the class of an expanded clone, and some rows leave it out.

V: TRBV2; D: TRBD1; J: TRBJ1-1; size: few; DNA: TGTGCCAGCAGTACCGGGACAGGGTATACTGAAGCTTTCTTT; CDR3: CASSTGTGYTEAFF
V: TRBV20-1; D: .; J: TRBJ2-1; size: few; DNA: TGCAGTGCTAGAGGACAGGACTCCCTGATCACCTACAATGAGCAGTTCTTC; CDR3: CSARGQDSLITYNEQFF
V: TRBV6-6; D: .; J: TRBJ1-2; size: many; DNA: TGTGCCAGCAGTAGCTATGGCTACACCTTC; CDR3: CASSSYGYTF
V: TRBV27; D: .; J: TRBJ1-3; size: few; DNA: TGTGCCAGCAGGACGGGCAACTCTGGAAACACCATATATTTT; CDR3: CASRTGNSGNTIYF
V: TRBV6-5; D: TRBD1; J: TRBJ2-2; size: few; DNA: TGTGCCAGCACCCGGACAGGGGGTAAAGTCGGGGAGCTGTTTTTT; CDR3: CASTRTGGKVGELFF
V: TRBV20-1; D: TRBD2; J: TRBJ2-1; size: .; DNA: TGCAGTGCTAGAGGTCTAGCGGGGATCAATGAGCAGTTCTTC; CDR3: CSARGLAGINEQFF
V: TRBV5-5; D: .; J: TRBJ2-2; size: many; DNA: TGTGCCAGCAGCTTGGGGACCGCATCCGGGGAGCTGTTTTTT; CDR3: CASSLGTASGELFF
V: TRBV7-2; D: .; J: TRBJ2-4; size: few; DNA: TGTGCCAGCAGCTCCAGTCTAGCCAAAAACATTCAGTACTTC; CDR3: CASSSSLAKNIQYF
V: TRBV28; D: .; J: TRBJ1-1; size: few; DNA: TGTGCCAGCGTCCGCTGGCTGAACACTGAAGCTTTCTTT; CDR3: CASVRWLNTEAFF
V: TRBV7-3; D: .; J: TRBJ2-5; size: few; DNA: TGTGCCAGCAGCCCCTGGCCACTAGGTCCAGAGACCCAGTACTTC; CDR3: CASSPWPLGPETQYF
V: TRBV18; D: .; J: TRBJ2-1; size: .; DNA: TGTGCCAGCTCACCATCTCCGAGACAGCCCTTGATCTTC; CDR3: CASSPSPRQPLIF
V: TRBV10-3; D: TRBD1; J: TRBJ2-6; size: few; DNA: TGTGCCATCAGCCCGGGACAGGGCTATGGGGCCAACGTCCTGACTTTC; CDR3: CAISPGQGYGANVLTF
V: TRBV5-1; D: TRBD1; J: TRBJ1-1; size: .; DNA: TGCGCCAGCAGCATCAGGGGACAGGACACTGAAGCTTTCTTT; CDR3: CASSIRGQDTEAFF
V: TRBV10-3; D: .; J: TRBJ1-2; size: few; DNA: TGTGCCATCAGTGAGTCTCCAGCCTATGGCTACACCTTC; CDR3: CAISESPAYGYTF
V: TRBV12-3/TRBV12-4; D: .; J: TRBJ1-2; size: many; DNA: TGTGCCAGCAGTTTGGCCCCTAGACCGAACTATGGCTACACCTTC; CDR3: CASSLAPRPNYGYTF
V: TRBV7-2; D: TRBD1; J: TRBJ1-3; size: many; DNA: TGTGCCAGCAGCGTGGGACAGCTGTTATACTCTGGAAACACCATATATTTT; CDR3: CASSVGQLLYSGNTIYF
V: TRBV5-1; D: TRBD1; J: TRBJ1-2; size: .; DNA: TGCGCCAGCAGCGGGGGGGACAGCACAGCTAACTATGGCTACACCTTC; CDR3: CASSGGDSTANYGYTF
V: TRBV27; D: .; J: TRBJ2-6; size: .; DNA: TGTGCCAGCAGTTTATATGGGACGTCCTCTGGGGCCAACGTCCTGACTTTC; CDR3: CASSLYGTSSGANVLTF
V: TRBV7-6; D: TRBD1; J: TRBJ2-3; size: many; DNA: TGTGCCAGCAGCTTACCGACAGGGTTGGCAGATACGCAGTATTTT; CDR3: CASSLPTGLADTQYF
V: TRBV12-3/TRBV12-4; D: .; J: TRBJ1-5; size: few; DNA: TGTGCCAGCAGCGGGAACAATCAGCCCCAGCATTTT; CDR3: CASSGNNQPQHF
V: TRBV5-1; D: .; J: TRBJ2-1; size: many; DNA: TGCGCCAGCAGCTCTACTGGGGGCTTAGGCTCCTACAATGAGCAGTTCTTC; CDR3: CASSSTGGLGSYNEQFF
V: TRBV5-5; D: TRBD1; J: TRBJ1-2; size: few; DNA: TGTGCCAGCACAAAATCGGGACAGAGGCCTAACTATGGCTACACCTTC; CDR3: CASTKSGQRPNYGYTF
V: TRBV28; D: .; J: TRBJ1-2; size: .; DNA: TGTGCCAGCAGTACGGCCGGATGGGGCTACACCTTC; CDR3: CASSTAGWGYTF
V: TRBV30; D: TRBD1; J: TRBJ1-2; size: .; DNA: TGTGCCTGGAGTGTAAAAACAGGGGGAGGCTACACCTTC; CDR3: CAWSVKTGGGYTF
V: TRBV5-1; D: .; J: TRBJ1-1; size: few; DNA: TGCGCCAGCCAAACGAAAGGGGGAACTGAAGCTTTCTTT; CDR3: CASQTKGGTEAFF
V: TRBV7-8; D: .; J: TRBJ1-6; size: few; DNA: TGTGCCAGCAGCCGGGGACGGACTAATTCACCCCTCCACTTT; CDR3: CASSRGRTNSPLHF
V: TRBV19; D: .; J: TRBJ2-5; size: .; DNA: TGTGCCAGTAGTCAGGCCGAACCGAGGGACAAAGAGACCCAGTACTTC; CDR3: CASSQAEPRDKETQYF
V: TRBV7-2; D: .; J: TRBJ1-5; size: few; DNA: TGTGCCAGCAGCTTAAGGGCAGGGGATCAGCCCCAGCATTTT; CDR3: CASSLRAGDQPQHF